Below, 17 T cell receptor beta chains from the same sample are listed, as sequenced in a study of T-cell reconstitution after alpha-beta-depleted transplantation in children. Researchers prepared the TCRbeta library using unique molecular identifiers, the study reports. TCRdb reanalysed the PCR reads using MiXCR and keeps one entry per CDR3 protein. The sample has just over 350,000 distinct CDR3 sequences, 10% to 15% seen once. Material: PBMCs, obtained from the stem cell graft. These receptors originate from a human donor who donated a stem cell graft to a child with Fanconi anemia.

This clonotype appeared a few times. V gene TRBV4-3 combines with J gene TRBJ2-3; D gene ambiguous. Trimming cost V 1 base and J 5 bases, with 7 bases left between them. The CDR3 loop spans 13 amino acids. The V gene's germline CDR1 is LGHNA and CDR2 YSLEER. CDR3 amino acids: CASSQVGKDTQYF. CDR3 in DNA: TGCGCCAGCAGCCAAGTGGGCAAAGATACGCAGTATTTT.

In its sample, this clonotype was seen many times. The rearrangement joins TRBV12-3 or TRBV12-4 to TRBJ2-7, with D perhaps matching TRBD1 (6 bases). The CDR3 has 16 amino acids. The V end lost 2 bases, the J end lost 4 bases, and 18 bases lay between the germline ends. CDR3 sequence (DNA): TGTGCCAGCAGTTTATTGTGGGGGCAGTTAGGTTACGAGCAGTACTTC. Its protein product is CASSLLWGQLGYEQYF.

This clonotype was observed many times. The chain combines TRBV4-3 with TRBJ2-1; D gene ambiguous. The CDR3 loop spans 14 amino acids. The V gene lost 0 bases and the J gene lost 4 bases, with 7 bases spanning the gap. CDR1 is LGHNA, CDR2 YSLEER, per germline. This CDR3 is CASSQETEYNEQFF. The CDR3 nucleotides are TGCGCCAGCAGCCAAGAAACGGAATACAATGAGCAGTTCTTC.

This clonotype has only a few counts. The rearrangement links TRBV5-6 to TRBJ1-1; maybe TRBD1 (6 bases). V was pared by 4 bases and J by 0 bases, with 16 bases between. The germline V gene has CDR1 SGHDT and CDR2 YYEEEE. The CDR3 consists of 16 residues. The CDR3 loop reads CASSAAVGGMNTEAFF. In nucleotides, the CDR3 is TGTGCCAGCAGCGCCGCTGTAGGGGGGATGAACACTGAAGCTTTCTTT.

In its sample, this clonotype was seen a few times. The chain employs TRBV6-6 and TRBJ2-2; perhaps D is TRBD1 or TRBD2 (5 bases each). The CDR3 runs 13 residues. CDR1 is MNHNY, CDR2 SVGAGI, per germline (reference sequence). Between the trimmed V and J ends, which lost 7 bases and 2 bases, there was a span of 8 bases. The CDR3 coding sequence is TGTGCCAGCACCGGGACCAACACCGGGGAGCTGTTTTTT. Amino acid sequence: CASTGTNTGELFF.

The chain uses TRBV7-2 and TRBJ1-1; D not certain. The CDR3 extends over 16 amino acids. With 1 base removed from V and 1 base from J, the gap between germline ends came to 13 bases. Germline values: CDR1 SGHTA, CDR2 FQGNSA. This CDR3 is CASSLDRGSTNTEAFF. The CDR3 DNA reads as TGTGCCAGCAGCTTAGATCGCGGGAGCACGAACACTGAAGCTTTCTTT.

The rearrangement joins TRBV19 to TRBJ2-2; D is perhaps TRBD1 (5 bases). V was pared by 6 bases and J by 0 bases, with 8 bases between. Per germline, CDR1 LNHDA and CDR2 SQIVND (reference sequence). This CDR3 contains 14 residues. The CDR3 here is CASRTASNTGELFF. CDR3 nucleotides: TGTGCCAGTAGGACAGCATCGAACACCGGGGAGCTGTTTTTT.

The genes are TRBV2 and TRBJ1-5; D not resolved. V dropped 7 bases and J dropped 7 bases, with 23 bases sitting between them. CDR3 length: 16 amino acids. Looked up from germline, CDR1 is SNHLY and CDR2 is FYNNEI. In DNA form, the CDR3 reads TGTGCCAGCACCCTAGAATCCGGGCCCGCTGACCAGCCCCAGCATTTT. It encodes CASTLESGPADQPQHF. The variable domain in full, completed from reference TRBV2 and TRBJ1-5, reads EPEVTQTPSHQVTQMGQEVILRCVPISNHLYFYWYRQILGQKVEFLVSFYNNEISEKSEIFDDQFSVERPDGSNFTLKIRSTKLEDSAMYFCASTLESGPADQPQHFGDGTRLSIL.

The chain carries TRBV7-2 and TRBJ2-1; either TRBD1 or TRBD2 may fit D (5 bases each). The CDR3 contains 16 residues. Trimming took 2 bases from V and 1 from J, leaving 12 bases between them. Per germline, CDR1 SGHTA and CDR2 FQGNSA. Here the CDR3 reads CASSLRGWGSYNEQFF. DNA of the CDR3: TGTGCCAGCAGCTTACGCGGCTGGGGGTCCTACAATGAGCAGTTCTTC.

This clonotype appeared many times. The rearrangement links TRBV5-1 to TRBJ2-7, with TRBD1 matching 7 bases. Looked up from germline, CDR1 is SGHRS and CDR2 is YFSETQ. The CDR3 is 14 residues long. Trimming took 4 bases from V and 4 from J; bases not matched to a gene: 8. The CDR3 loop is CASSVTGAVYEQYF. The CDR3 DNA reads TGCGCCAGCAGCGTTACAGGGGCTGTTTACGAGCAGTACTTC.

This rearrangement joins TRBV5-5 to TRBJ2-1; no definite D call. The germline V gene has CDR1 SGHKS and CDR2 YYEKEE (reference sequence). V was pared by 4 bases and J by 8 bases, with 10 bases between. CDR3 length equals 12 residues. CDR3 loop: CASSLSLYEQFF. CDR3 nucleotide sequence: TGTGCCAGCAGCCTATCCCTTTATGAGCAGTTCTTC.

This clonotype was seen more than once but under ten times. This chain links TRBV10-3 with TRBJ2-2; D uncertain. With 4 bases removed from V and 4 bases from J, the gap between germline ends came to 16 bases. CDR1 and CDR2 from the germline V gene are ENHRY and SYGVKD. This CDR3 has 16 residues. CDR3 nucleotides: TGTGCCATCAGTGGTGGGCAGGCCCTTATCACCGGGGAGCTGTTTTTT. Protein: CAISGGQALITGELFF.

This clonotype was seen ten or more times. V and J are TRBV7-3 and TRBJ2-5; D is ambiguous. There are 15 residues in the CDR3. V was pared by 1 base and J by 0 bases, with 9 bases between. The germline V gene has CDR1 SGHTA and CDR2 FQGTGA. CDR3 amino acids: CASSLRGDYQETQYF. The DNA for the CDR3 is TGTGCCAGCAGCTTAAGGGGTGACTACCAAGAGACCCAGTACTTC.

The V call is TRBV6-2 or TRBV6-3, the J call TRBJ2-1; D not certain. The CDR3 loop spans 14 amino acids. CDR1 is MNHEY, CDR2 SVGEGT, per germline. V lost 7 bases, J lost 0 bases, and 10 bases lay in between. The DNA of the CDR3 is TGTGCCAGCATCCAATTGGGCTCCTACAATGAGCAGTTCTTC. It translates to CASIQLGSYNEQFF.

The CDR3 DNA is TGCAGTGCTAACCCAAGGGGGACTAGCGGGGGGGCCCGTGAGCAGTTCTTC. Translating gives CSANPRGTSGGAREQFF. The rearrangement uses TRBV20-1 and TRBJ2-1; 16 positions match TRBD2. The CDR3 covers 17 residues. The trim removed 4 bases at V and 9 bases at J, leaving 12 bases unmatched. Germline V gene data show CDR1 as DFQATT and CDR2 as SNEGSKA (reference sequence).

This clonotype was seen at least ten times. For the CDR3, the DNA is TGTGCCAGCAGCTCGAATACAAATACGCAGTATTTT. The encoded protein is CASSSNTNTQYF. The chain recombines TRBV7-8 with TRBJ2-3; D is ambiguous. The germline V gene encodes CDR1 SGHVS and CDR2 FQNEAQ. The CDR3 has 12 amino acids. Trimming pared 4 bases from V and 7 bases from J, leaving 9 bases between. The full variable domain, rest sourced from reference TRBV7-8 and TRBJ2-3, is GAGVSQSPRYKVAKRGQDVALRCDPISGHVSLFWYQQALGQGPEFLTYFQNEAQLDKSGLPSDRFFAERPEGSVSTLKIQRTQQEDSAVYLCASSSNTNTQYFGPGTRLTVL.

This clonotype was counted at least ten times. The chain combines TRBV20-1 with TRBJ2-1; tentatively, D is TRBD1 or TRBD2 (6 bases each). Germline CDR1 reads DFQATT; CDR2 reads SNEGSKA (reference sequence). This CDR3 has 11 amino acids. V lost 5 bases to trimming and J lost 12 bases, with 14 bases between them. The CDR3 is CSADSQGGQFF. The CDR3 DNA follows: TGCAGTGCTGATTCACAGGGAGGGCAGTTCTTC.